The clone carrying this TCR beta chain came up many times. Its target is unknown. The data derive from a study of early T cells in non-severe SARS-CoV-2 infection. Study-level background: Chains were unpaired, as sequencing was done on bulk RNA from unsorted whole blood. Findings and caveats of the study: Sequences matched to VDJdb favored anti-spike CD8 responses, while private and CD4 specificities were missed.

TCRdb reanalysed the 5' RACE reads using MiXCR and keeps one entry per CDR3 protein. This sample has about 54,000 distinct CDR3 sequences, with roughly 7.6% found just once. Trimming took 0 bases from V and 5 from J; bases not matched to a gene: 3. CDR1 is MNHEY and CDR2 is SVGEGT in the germline V gene. This CDR3 comprises 16 residues. This receptor was identified in an adult who was a healthcare worker with PCR-confirmed SARS-CoV-2 infection or an uninfected control (not recorded which). V usage is TRBV6-2 or TRBV6-3 and J usage is TRBJ2-1; 11 positions match TRBD2. This material consisted of whole blood, taken at baseline. The CDR3 bases are TGTGCCAGCAGTTACTCGCCACTAGCGGGGGACAATGAGCAGTTCTTC. Amino acid sequence: CASSYSPLAGDNEQFF.